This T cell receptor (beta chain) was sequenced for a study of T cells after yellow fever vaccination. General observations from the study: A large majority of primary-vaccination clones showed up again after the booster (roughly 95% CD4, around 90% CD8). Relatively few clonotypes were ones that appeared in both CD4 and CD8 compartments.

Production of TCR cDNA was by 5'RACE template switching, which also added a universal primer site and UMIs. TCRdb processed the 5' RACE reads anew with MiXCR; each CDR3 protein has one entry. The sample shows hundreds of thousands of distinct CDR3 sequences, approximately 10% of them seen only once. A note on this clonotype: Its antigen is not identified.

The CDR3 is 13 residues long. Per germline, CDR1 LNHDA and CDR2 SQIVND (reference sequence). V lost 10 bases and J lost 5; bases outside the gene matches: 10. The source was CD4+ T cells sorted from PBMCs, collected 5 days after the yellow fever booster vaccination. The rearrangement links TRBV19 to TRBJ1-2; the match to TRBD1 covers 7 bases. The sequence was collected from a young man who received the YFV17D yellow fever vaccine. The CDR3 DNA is TGTGCCATCCGGGACAGACTAAGTTATGGCTACACCTTC. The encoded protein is CAIRDRLSYGYTF.